These T cell receptor beta chains were read from a single sample in a study of shared clonotypes between healthy human individuals. Clones were sequenced by immunoSEQ multiplex PCR, and TCRdb holds only the in-frame ones, with some missing. The table shows more than 2 million clones, with about 94% occurring only once. Sequences were obtained from naive CD4+ T cells sorted from blood. These receptors came from a man aged 18 to 30 in good health. Both conserved end residues are part of each CDR3. The order of the fields is CDR3 length, D gene, clone size, V gene, J gene, CDR3 protein, CDR3 DNA. D genes are given only for firm matches. Not all rows give a size; the values are once, few, many and, for expanded clones, a class.

14	TRBD1	-	TRBV30	TRBJ1-5	CAWSQTGGNQPQHF	TGTGCCTGGAGTCAGACAGGGGGCAATCAGCCCCAGCATTTT
15	TRBD1	-	TRBV9	TRBJ2-5	CASSHAQGEGETQYF	TGTGCCAGCAGCCACGCACAGGGGGAAGGAGAGACCCAGTACTTC
15	-	-	TRBV27	TRBJ1-2	CASSTRAAPAYGYTF	TGTGCCAGCAGTACCCGGGCTGCACCCGCCTATGGCTACACCTTC
15	-	-	TRBV19	TRBJ2-7	CASSTASASSYEQYF	TGTGCCAGTAGTACCGCTAGTGCCAGCTCCTACGAGCAGTACTTC
15	TRBD1	-	TRBV11-2	TRBJ2-7	CASDKTGGGSYEQYF	TGTGCCAGCGACAAGACAGGGGGAGGATCCTACGAGCAGTACTTC
15	TRBD1	few	TRBV7-9	TRBJ1-5	CASSLGQGSNQPQHF	TGTGCCAGCAGCTTAGGACAGGGAAGCAATCAGCCCCAGCATTTT
12	-	few	TRBV6-6	TRBJ2-1	CASSYGDNEQFF	TGTGCCAGCAGTTATGGTGACAATGAGCAGTTCTTC
13	-	-	TRBV6-1	TRBJ2-7	CASSQTGRDEQYF	TGTGCCAGCAGTCAAACAGGGCGGGACGAGCAGTACTTC
14	-	-	TRBV5-3	TRBJ1-2	CARSWIGCNYGYTF	TGTGCCAGAAGCTGGATAGGGTGTAACTATGGCTACACCTTC
19	TRBD2	-	TRBV7-9	TRBJ2-7	CASSLAPSGGAPSSYEQYF	TGTGCCAGCAGCTTAGCTCCTAGCGGGGGGGCCCCCAGCTCCTACGAGCAGTACTTC
15	TRBD2	-	TRBV5-1	TRBJ2-7	CASRPTSGGTYEQYF	TGCGCCAGCAGACCGACTAGCGGGGGAACCTACGAGCAGTACTTC
15	TRBD2	once	TRBV5-4	TRBJ2-1	CASSFLGLERDEQFF	TGTGCCAGCAGCTTTCTCGGACTAGAACGGGATGAGCAGTTCTTC
16	-	-	TRBV5-1	TRBJ2-7	CASSWGIQERYYEQYF	TGCGCCAGCAGCTGGGGGATACAGGAGCGATACTACGAGCAGTACTTC
14	TRBD1	-	TRBV5-1	TRBJ1-5	CASSLGGAGQPQHF	TGCGCCAGCAGCCTAGGGGGCGCGGGTCAGCCCCAGCATTTT
12	-	-	TRBV6-5	TRBJ2-3	CASSRSRDTQYF	TGTGCCAGCAGCCGGTCCCGAGATACGCAGTATTTT
14	TRBD1	-	TRBV19	TRBJ1-5	CASRGQGGNQPQHF	TGTGCCAGTAGGGGACAGGGGGGCAATCAGCCCCAGCATTTT
14	TRBD1	-	TRBV6-5	TRBJ1-1	CASRASGGQMWSFF	TGTGCCAGCAGGGCTTCAGGGGGCCAAATGTGGTCTTTCTTT
14	-	-	TRBV10-2	TRBJ2-6	CASSSSQGANVLTF	TGCGCCAGCAGTTCCTCCCAGGGGGCCAACGTCCTGACTTTC
15	TRBD2	-	TRBV18	TRBJ2-7	CASSPPLAGDYEQYF	TGTGCCAGCTCACCACCGCTAGCGGGGGACTACGAGCAGTACTTC
14	TRBD1	-	TRBV9	TRBJ2-7	CASSVQDRAYEQYF	TGTGCCAGCAGCGTACAGGACAGGGCCTACGAGCAGTACTTC
13	-	-	TRBV5-1	TRBJ2-3	CASSLYGADTQYF	TGCGCCAGCAGCTTGTACGGGGCCGATACGCAGTATTTT
16	-	once	TRBV5-4	TRBJ1-4	CASSPREGSTNEKLFF	TGTGCCAGCAGCCCACGAGAGGGATCAACTAATGAAAAACTGTTTTTT
14	-	-	TRBV15	TRBJ2-7	CATSRDGSRYEQYF	TGTGCCACCAGCAGAGATGGCAGTAGGTACGAGCAGTACTTC
15	-	once	TRBV7-2	TRBJ2-3	CASSLAAGSTDTQYF	TGTGCCAGCAGCTTAGCGGCGGGGAGCACAGATACGCAGTATTTT
12	-	-	TRBV30	TRBJ2-3	CAWSARADTQYF	TGTGCTTGGAGTGCCCGGGCAGATACGCAGTATTTT
10	-	-	TRBV30	TRBJ1-1	CAWRRTEAFF	TGTGCCTGGCGGAGGACTGAAGCTTTCTTT
17	TRBD1	-	TRBV5-4	TRBJ1-3	CASSRKVPGQGADTIYF	TGTGCCAGCAGCCGAAAGGTCCCGGGACAGGGGGCAGACACCATATATTTT
15	-	-	TRBV7-8	TRBJ1-3	CASRAGGQSGNTIYF	TGTGCCAGCAGGGCCGGGGGCCAATCTGGAAACACCATATATTTT
16	-	-	TRBV4-1	TRBJ2-7	CASSQGPDYSFYEQYF	TGCGCCAGCAGCCAAGGTCCAGACTATTCATTCTACGAGCAGTACTTC
11	-	-	TRBV6-5	TRBJ2-3	CASRKTDTQYF	TGTGCCAGCAGGAAAACAGATACGCAGTATTTT
12	TRBD1	-	TRBV11-2	TRBJ2-5	CASGQVQETQYF	TGTGCCAGCGGACAGGTCCAAGAGACCCAGTACTTC
14	-	once	TRBV18	TRBJ2-1	CASSQVPGDGEQFF	TGTGCCAGCTCCCAGGTGCCAGGCGACGGTGAGCAGTTCTTC
16	-	-	TRBV7-2	TRBJ2-4	CASSLAHGLVKNIQYF	TGTGCCAGCAGCTTAGCACATGGGCTGGTCAAAAACATTCAGTACTTC
13	-	-	TRBV19	TRBJ2-5	CASANSISETQYF	TGTGCCAGTGCCAACAGTATTTCGGAGACCCAGTACTTC
17	-	once	TRBV5-6	TRBJ2-3	CASSLLTSGANTDTQYF	TGTGCCAGCAGCTTGCTTACCAGCGGAGCCAACACAGATACGCAGTATTTT
13	-	-	TRBV10-3	TRBJ2-5	CAISGVSQETQYF	TGTGCCATCAGTGGGGTCAGCCAAGAGACCCAGTACTTC
13	-	-	TRBV7-6	TRBJ1-5	CASSLAQAQPQHF	TGTGCCAGCAGCTTAGCTCAGGCCCAGCCCCAGCATTTT
11	-	-	TRBV30	TRBJ1-2	CASPQSGGYTF	TGTGCCTCCCCGCAAAGTGGTGGCTACACCTTC
17	TRBD2	once	TRBV30	TRBJ2-5	CAWSPLAGGPVGETQYF	TGTGCCTGGAGTCCCTTAGCGGGAGGGCCGGTAGGGGAGACCCAGTACTTC
13	-	-	TRBV10-3	TRBJ1-2	CATSTLTDYGYTF	TGTGCCACCAGTACCCTCACAGACTATGGCTACACCTTC
16	-	-	TRBV30	TRBJ1-6	CAWSVIGSSYNSPLHF	TGTGCCTGGAGTGTGATTGGAAGCTCCTATAATTCACCCCTCCACTTT
13	-	-	TRBV27	TRBJ2-2	CASSLSTPGELFF	TGTGCCAGCAGTTTATCGACGCCCGGGGAGCTGTTTTTT
17	-	-	TRBV9	TRBJ2-3	CASSVVAGAISTDTQYF	TGTGCCAGCAGCGTAGTAGCAGGGGCGATTAGCACAGATACGCAGTATTTT
14	-	-	TRBV7-9	TRBJ1-6	CASSSGDRRSPLHF	TGTGCCAGCAGCTCCGGGGATCGGAGATCACCCCTCCACTTT
14	-	-	TRBV29-1	TRBJ2-6	CSVVGGSGANVLTF	TGCAGCGTTGTTGGGGGTTCTGGGGCCAACGTCCTGACTTTC
13	TRBD1	-	TRBV5-5	TRBJ1-6	CASTRQGNSPLHF	TGTGCCAGCACCCGACAGGGGAATTCACCCCTCCACTTT
15	-	-	TRBV9	TRBJ2-3	CASSVDGSSTDTQYF	TGTGCCAGCAGCGTAGACGGGAGTAGCACAGATACGCAGTATTTT
13	-	-	TRBV6-5	TRBJ2-6	CASTRTGANVLTF	TGTGCCAGCACTCGAACTGGGGCCAACGTCCTGACTTTC
12	-	-	TRBV19	TRBJ2-5	CASSIGFETQYF	TGTGCCAGTAGTATCGGGTTTGAGACCCAGTACTTC